The clone carrying this T cell receptor (beta chain) was seen ten or more times. Its antigen is unidentified. An absence of ophthalmopathy progression within 18 months meant stable Graves' hyperthyroidism. Newly diagnosed patients aged 18 to 65 had hyperthyroidism of under 2 months' duration. The data stem from a study of T cells in Graves' hyperthyroidism and ophthalmopathy. Study observations and caveats: The blood repertoire included most of the expanded thyroid clonotypes above 0.001.

Amplified regions were TCR beta CDR3 sequences from RNA transcripts. Researchers ran a first-round RT-PCR on the TCR CDR3 using the HTBI primer set. TCRdb re-called the multiplex PCR reads through MiXCR, storing one row per CDR3 protein. In the table there are roughly 380,000 distinct CDR3 sequences, approximately 13% of which are singletons. The junction had 0 bases not matched to a gene; V was cut back by 5 bases and J by 7 bases. Germline V gene lookup returns CDR1 GTSNPN and CDR2 SVGIG (reference sequence). The CDR3 sequence is 10 residues long. The chain has TRBV30 and TRBJ1-2; TRBD1 agrees at 8 bases. The clonotype originates from a woman in her sixties with Graves' hyperthyroidism. The sample was blood. The CDR3 reads CAWDRGGYTF. CDR3 nucleotide sequence: TGTGCCTGGGACAGGGGTGGCTACACCTTC.